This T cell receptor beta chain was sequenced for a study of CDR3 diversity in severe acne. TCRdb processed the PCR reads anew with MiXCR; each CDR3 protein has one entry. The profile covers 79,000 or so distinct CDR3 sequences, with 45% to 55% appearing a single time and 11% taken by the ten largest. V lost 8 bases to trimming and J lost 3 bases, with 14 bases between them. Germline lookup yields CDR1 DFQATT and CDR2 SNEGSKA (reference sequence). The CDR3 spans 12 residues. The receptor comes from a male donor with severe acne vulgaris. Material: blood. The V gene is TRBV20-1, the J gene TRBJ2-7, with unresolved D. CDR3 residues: CSPSSALYEQYF. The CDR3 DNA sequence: TGCAGTCCAAGTAGTGCCCTCTACGAGCAGTACTTC.